This T cell receptor (beta chain) comes out of a study of T cells expressing NK-cell markers. TCRdb derives one entry per CDR3 protein from the 5' RACE reads, leaving out DNA. Its listing shows a few hundred thousand distinct CDR3 sequences. This CDR3 is built from 14 residues. Germline CDR1 reads MNHNS; CDR2 reads SASEGT. The sequence was collected from a man aged 18 to 30 in good health. Specimen: blood T cells: a sorted CD56 or NKG2C T cell subset, CD4+ or CD8+ T cells, or bulk PBMC T cells (not recorded which). V is TRBV6-1 and J is TRBJ2-1; TCRdb's D call, TRBD2, is unchecked because there is no DNA. CDR3 residues: CASSQLAGRNEQFF.